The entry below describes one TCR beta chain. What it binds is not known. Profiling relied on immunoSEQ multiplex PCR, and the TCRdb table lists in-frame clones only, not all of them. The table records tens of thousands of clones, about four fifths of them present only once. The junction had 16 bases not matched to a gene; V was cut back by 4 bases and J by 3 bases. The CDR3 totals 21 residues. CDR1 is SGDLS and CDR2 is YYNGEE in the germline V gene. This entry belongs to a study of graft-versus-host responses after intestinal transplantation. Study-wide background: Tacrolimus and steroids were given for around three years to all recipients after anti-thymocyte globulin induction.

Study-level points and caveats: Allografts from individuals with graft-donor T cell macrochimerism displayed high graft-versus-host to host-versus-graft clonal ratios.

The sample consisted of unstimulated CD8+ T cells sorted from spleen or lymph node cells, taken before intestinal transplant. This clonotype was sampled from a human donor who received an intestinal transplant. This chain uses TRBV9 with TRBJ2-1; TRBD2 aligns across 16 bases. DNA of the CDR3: TGTGCCAGCAGCCCAACACCAAAGGGACTAGCGGGGGGGCCCTACTACAATGAGCAGTTCTTC. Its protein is CASSPTPKGLAGGPYYNEQFF. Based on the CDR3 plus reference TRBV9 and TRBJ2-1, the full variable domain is DSGVTQTPKHLITATGQRVTLRCSPRSGDLSVYWYQQSLDQGLQFLIQYYNGEERAKGNILERFSAQQFPDLHSELNLSSLELGDSALYFCASSPTPKGLAGGPYYNEQFFGPGTRLTVL.